One sample yielded the 26 T cell receptor beta chains listed below, sequenced in a study of cytotoxic CD8 clonotypes in ibrutinib-treated CLL. Measured with immunoSEQ multiplex PCR; TCRdb has only the in-frame clones, and not every one. The repertoire holds around 70,000 clones, with 80% as singletons. The sample consisted of PBMCs, taken at disease progression, from a patient treated with ibrutinib. The receptors stem from a human donor with chronic lymphocytic leukemia.

The chain joins TRBV11-2 to TRBJ2-7, with TRBD2 identical over 8 bases. Trimming at V came to 5 bases and at J to 3 bases, leaving 3 bases not matched to a gene. The CDR3 spans 13 residues. Per the germline V gene, CDR1 is SGHAT and CDR2 is FQNNGV. The CDR3 coding sequence is TGTGCCAGCAGCCGAGGGACTAGCTACGAGCAGTACTTC. It is translated as CASSRGTSYEQYF.

The V gene is TRBV7-9, the J gene TRBJ2-3; D not certain. Trimming took off 6 bases at V and 7 bases at J, with 11 bases between the two ends. Germline assignment: CDR1 SEHNR and CDR2 FQNEAQ (reference sequence). This CDR3 comprises 12 residues. The chain's CDR3 is CASSQEVNTQYF. The CDR3 nucleotides read TGTGCCAGCAGTCAAGAGGTCAATACGCAGTATTTT.

The V gene is TRBV7-2, the J gene TRBJ2-7; 9 bases are shared with TRBD1. V was pared by 5 bases and J by 6 bases, with 8 bases of the junction left unmatched. Germline loops: CDR1 SGHTA, CDR2 FQGNSA. CDR3 length: 14 residues. CDR3 DNA: TGTGCCAGCAGCCCCGACAGGGGGGAACGCGAGCAGTACTTC. Translated, it gives CASSPDRGEREQYF.

This clone occurred a few times. The chain couples TRBV5-4 to TRBJ2-7; weak D call: TRBD2 (5 bases). From germline, CDR1 is SGHNT and CDR2 YYREEE (reference sequence). There are 17 residues in the CDR3. With 1 base removed from V and 1 base from J, the gap between germline ends came to 18 bases. CDR3 sequence (DNA): TGTGCCAGCAGCTTGAGCCTCACGGGGAGTAGGTCCTACGAGCAGTACTTC. Amino acid sequence: CASSLSLTGSRSYEQYF.

The genes are TRBV7-8 and TRBJ1-1; D may be TRBD1 (5 bases). The V gene's germline CDR1 is SGHVS and CDR2 FQNEAQ. With 6 bases removed from V and 0 bases from J, the gap between germline ends came to 14 bases. The length of the CDR3 is 15 residues. CDR3 sequence reads: CASSSGRGLNTEAFF. CDR3 coding DNA: TGTGCCAGCAGTTCGGGTCGGGGGTTGAACACTGAAGCTTTCTTT. Together with reference TRBV7-8 and TRBJ1-1, the CDR3 gives the full variable domain: GAGVSQSPRYKVAKRGQDVALRCDPISGHVSLFWYQQALGQGPEFLTYFQNEAQLDKSGLPSDRFFAERPEGSVSTLKIQRTQQEDSAVYLCASSSGRGLNTEAFFGQGTRLTVV.

The chain couples TRBV15 to TRBJ1-2; D is perhaps TRBD1 (6 bases). With 1 base removed from V and 8 bases from J, the gap between germline ends came to 14 bases. CDR1 and CDR2 from the germline V gene are LNHNV and YYDKDF (reference sequence). The CDR3 consists of 14 residues. In nucleotides, the CDR3 is TGTGCCACCAGCAGAGTGGGTCAGGGGAGGGGCTACACCTTC. The encoded protein is CATSRVGQGRGYTF.

This clone is judged medium-sized. The chain recombines TRBV25-1 with TRBJ2-2; a possible D gene is TRBD1 (7 bases). Trimming stripped 2 bases from V and 5 bases from J, with 15 bases between. CDR3 length: 16 residues. CDR1 and CDR2 from the germline V gene are MGHDK and SYGVNS. The CDR3 DNA follows: TGTGCCAGCAGTGAAATTACAGGGGCGGGGACCGGGGAGCTGTTTTTT. This translates into CASSEITGAGTGELFF. The whole variable domain, remainder taken from reference TRBV25-1 and TRBJ2-2, is EADIYQTPRYLVIGTGKKITLECSQTMGHDKMYWYQQDPGMELHLIHYSYGVNSTEKGDLSSESTVSRIRTEHFPLTLESARPSHTSQYLCASSEITGAGTGELFFGEGSRLTVL.

The chain couples TRBV7-9 to TRBJ2-3, with 7 positions matching TRBD2. The CDR3 spans 15 residues. With 5 bases clipped from V and 0 bases from J, the junction kept 5 bases outside the gene matches. Germline V gene lookup returns CDR1 SEHNR and CDR2 FQNEAQ (reference sequence). In nucleotides, the CDR3 is TGTGCCAGCAGCCCCCCGGGGGGAAGCACAGATACGCAGTATTTT. Residues: CASSPPGGSTDTQYF.

This clone appeared a single time. The rearrangement links TRBV5-1 to TRBJ2-7; D might be TRBD2 (5 bases). The CDR3 is 14 amino acids. From germline, CDR1 is SGHRS and CDR2 YFSETQ. V lost 7 bases, J lost 4 bases, and 18 bases lay in between. The CDR3 is CASQYGEGRYEQYF. CDR3 nucleotide sequence: TGCGCCAGCCAATACGGGGAAGGGCGATACGAGCAGTACTTC.

This chain links TRBV18 with TRBJ2-7, with 13 bases matching TRBD2. The CDR3 is made up of 15 amino acids. Germline loops: CDR1 KGHSH, CDR2 LQKENI. V trimming: 2 bases; J trimming: 5 bases; junction bases outside the gene matches: 3. CDR3 bases: TGTGCCAGCTCACCAGGACTAGCGGGAGAACACGAGCAGTACTTC. It is translated as CASSPGLAGEHEQYF.

The chain is built from TRBV6-9 and TRBJ2-6, with D perhaps assigned TRBD1 or TRBD2 (6 bases each). The CDR3 runs to 21 residues. Between the trimmed V and J ends, which lost 4 bases and 0 bases, there was a span of 25 bases. Germline V gene data show CDR1 as MNHGY and CDR2 as SVAAGI. In nucleotides, the CDR3 is TGTGCCAGCAGTTCCGGGACACGGGGGATCGTCGCATTCTCTGGGGCCAACGTCCTGACTTTC. Translation gives CASSSGTRGIVAFSGANVLTF.

The CDR3 loop is CASSDRHAYEQYF. CDR3 sequence (DNA): TGTGCCAGCAGTGACAGGCACGCCTACGAGCAGTACTTC. The chain joins TRBV6-5 to TRBJ2-7; tentative D call: TRBD1 (6 bases). Between the trimmed V and J ends, which lost 5 bases and 2 bases, there was a span of 10 bases. Germline values: CDR1 MNHEY, CDR2 SVGAGI. The CDR3 sequence is 13 residues long.

V usage is TRBV4-1 and J usage is TRBJ1-6; TRBD1 might be the D (5 bases). Trimming took off 2 bases at V and 9 bases at J, with 17 bases between the two ends. The germline CDR1 and CDR2 sequences are MGHRA and YSYEKL. The CDR3 contains 16 residues. In nucleotides, the CDR3 is TGCGCCAGCAGCCAACTTTTCGGGCAGGGAAGTTCACCCCTCCACTTT. Encoded protein: CASSQLFGQGSSPLHF.

This chain joins TRBV5-4 and TRBJ1-1; the match to TRBD1 covers 7 bases. The length of the CDR3 is 14 residues. The germline V gene encodes CDR1 SGHNT and CDR2 YYREEE (reference sequence). The V gene end was trimmed by 4 bases and the J gene end by 2 bases; junction bases not matched to a gene: 5. The CDR3 DNA sequence: TGTGCCAGCAGCAGTACAGGGGCAAACACTGAAGCTTTCTTT. Amino acid sequence: CASSSTGANTEAFF.

CDR3 DNA: TGTGCCAGCAGCTTAAAGTATAGGGGGGTGTCTTCATTCTATGGCTACACCTTC. Translation: CASSLKYRGVSSFYGYTF. The rearrangement joins TRBV11-2 to TRBJ1-2, with D tentatively TRBD1 (6 bases). The V gene's germline CDR1 is SGHAT and CDR2 FQNNGV. This CDR3 spans 18 amino acids. V lost 2 bases, J lost 4 bases, and 23 bases lay in between.

This clone was counted between two and nine times. The CDR3 reads CASRRQGNQPQHF. The CDR3 nucleotides are TGTGCCAGCAGACGCCAGGGGAATCAGCCCCAGCATTTT. The V gene is TRBV6-5, the J gene TRBJ1-5, with D possibly TRBD1 on 6 matching bases. The CDR3 loop spans 13 amino acids. From germline, CDR1 is MNHEY and CDR2 SVGAGI. V shed 6 bases and J shed 4 bases, with 10 bases lying between them.

The rearrangement joins TRBV4-1 to TRBJ2-1; 11 positions match TRBD2. V shed 5 bases and J 8 bases; nucleotides not matched to a gene: 8. The germline CDR1 and CDR2 sequences are MGHRA and YSYEKL. The CDR3 runs 15 residues. CDR3 coding DNA: TGCGCCAGCAGCAAATTAGCGGGAGGGCCTTATGAGCAGTTCTTC. It translates to CASSKLAGGPYEQFF.

This chain links TRBV6-5 with TRBJ2-4, with D maybe TRBD1 (6 bases). The CDR3 loop spans 15 amino acids. From germline, CDR1 is MNHEY and CDR2 SVGAGI. Trimming removed 3 bases at V and 1 base at J, with 10 bases between. CDR3 coding DNA: TGTGCCAGCAGTTATGGGGGCTCGGCCAAAAACATTCAGTACTTC. It specifies CASSYGGSAKNIQYF.

A single count supports this clone. The rearrangement joins TRBV19 to TRBJ1-5; D remains ambiguous. The CDR3 length is 14 residues. V was shortened by 6 bases and J by 5 bases, with 14 bases between the two germline ends. CDR1 is LNHDA, CDR2 SQIVND, per germline (reference sequence). The CDR3 bases are TGTGCCAGTAGGCCCGAGGGTTGGTATCAGCCCCAGCATTTT. This encodes CASRPEGWYQPQHF.

The chain uses TRBV29-1 and TRBJ2-7; the match to TRBD2 covers 14 bases. Trimming took 6 bases from V and 2 from J; bases not matched to a gene: 0. CDR3 length: 13 residues. Germline V CDR1 and CDR2: SQVTM, ANQGSEA. The CDR3 nucleotides are TGCAGCGTGGGACTAGCGGGGGCCTACGAGCAGTACTTC. It translates to CSVGLAGAYEQYF.

The V gene is TRBV27, the J gene TRBJ2-6; D may be TRBD1 (5 bases). CDR3 length: 15 residues. Deletions cut 3 bases from V and 4 bases from J, with 10 bases between. Germline assignment: CDR1 MNHEY and CDR2 SMNVEV (reference sequence). The CDR3 loop is CASSLQGTGANVLTF. CDR3 nucleotides: TGTGCCAGCAGTTTGCAGGGTACAGGGGCCAACGTCCTGACTTTC.

The rearrangement links TRBV7-9 to TRBJ1-5; a weak D match, TRBD1 (5 bases). The V gene lost 1 base and the J gene lost 1 base, with 8 bases spanning the gap. The CDR3 has 15 residues. Germline V gene lookup returns CDR1 SEHNR and CDR2 FQNEAQ (reference sequence). CDR3 coding DNA: TGTGCCAGCAGCTTAGGCTCAGGGAGCAATCAGCCCCAGCATTTT. It codes for CASSLGSGSNQPQHF. Full variable domain (remainder filled in from reference TRBV7-9 and TRBJ1-5): DTGVSQNPRHKITKRGQNVTFRCDPISEHNRLYWYRQTLGQGPEFLTYFQNEAQLEKSRLLSDRFSAERPKGSFSTLEIQRTEQGDSAMYLCASSLGSGSNQPQHFGDGTRLSIL.

The V and J genes are TRBV7-6 and TRBJ1-4, with no clear D. The CDR3 runs to 13 residues. V was clipped by 5 bases and J by 7 bases, with 11 bases between them. CDR1 and CDR2 (germline): SGHVS, FNYEAQ. CDR3 residues: CASSQRPGEKLFF. CDR3 DNA: TGTGCCAGCAGCCAACGGCCGGGTGAAAAACTGTTTTTT.

The chain couples TRBV6-1 to TRBJ1-2; 7 nucleotides align to TRBD1. CDR1 is MNHNS and CDR2 is SASEGT in the germline V gene. The CDR3 covers 11 residues. J was trimmed by 4 bases and V by 8 bases; bases with no gene match: 1. CDR3 coding DNA: TGTGCCAGCGGACAGGCCTATGGCTACACCTTC. It codes for CASGQAYGYTF.

V is TRBV7-9 and J is TRBJ2-7; D may be TRBD1 or TRBD2 (5 bases each). V was clipped by 3 bases and J by 3 bases, with 9 bases between them. Germline lookup yields CDR1 SEHNR and CDR2 FQNEAQ (reference sequence). This CDR3 comprises 13 residues. In nucleotides, the CDR3 is TGTGCCAGCAGCTTCGGGGACCTCTACGAGCAGTACTTC. Translation: CASSFGDLYEQYF.

The chain couples TRBV14 to TRBJ2-1, with a weak D call TRBD1 (5 bases). Germline CDR1 reads SGHDN; CDR2 reads FVKESK. This CDR3 region has 13 residues. V was trimmed by 1 base and J by 4 bases, leaving 5 bases between them. In nucleotides, the CDR3 is TGTGCCAGCAGCCAAGCAGGGTACAATGAGCAGTTCTTC. As protein: CASSQAGYNEQFF.